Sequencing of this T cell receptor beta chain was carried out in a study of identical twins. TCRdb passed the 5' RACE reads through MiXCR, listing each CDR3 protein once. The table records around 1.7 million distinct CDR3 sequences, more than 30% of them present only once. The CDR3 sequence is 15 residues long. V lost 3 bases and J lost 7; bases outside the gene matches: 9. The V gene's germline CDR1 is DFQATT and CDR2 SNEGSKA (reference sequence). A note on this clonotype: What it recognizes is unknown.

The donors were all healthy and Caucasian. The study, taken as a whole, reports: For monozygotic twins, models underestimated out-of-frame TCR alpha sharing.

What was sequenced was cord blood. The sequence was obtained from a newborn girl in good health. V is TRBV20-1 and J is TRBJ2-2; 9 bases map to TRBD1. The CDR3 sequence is CSARDHRGRSGELFF. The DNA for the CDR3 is TGCAGTGCTAGGGACCACAGGGGGCGGAGCGGGGAGCTGTTTTTT.